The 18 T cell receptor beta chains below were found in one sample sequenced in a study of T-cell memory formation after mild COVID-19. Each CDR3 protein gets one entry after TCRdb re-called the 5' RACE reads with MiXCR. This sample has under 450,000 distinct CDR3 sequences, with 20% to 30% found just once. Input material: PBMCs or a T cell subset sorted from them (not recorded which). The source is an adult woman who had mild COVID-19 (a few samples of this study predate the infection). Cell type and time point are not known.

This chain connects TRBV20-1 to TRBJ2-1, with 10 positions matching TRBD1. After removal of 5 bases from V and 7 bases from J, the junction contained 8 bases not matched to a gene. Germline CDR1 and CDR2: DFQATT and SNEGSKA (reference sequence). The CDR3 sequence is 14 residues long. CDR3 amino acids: CSAEPGQGINEQFF. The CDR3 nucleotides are TGCAGTGCTGAGCCGGGACAGGGGATTAATGAGCAGTTCTTC.

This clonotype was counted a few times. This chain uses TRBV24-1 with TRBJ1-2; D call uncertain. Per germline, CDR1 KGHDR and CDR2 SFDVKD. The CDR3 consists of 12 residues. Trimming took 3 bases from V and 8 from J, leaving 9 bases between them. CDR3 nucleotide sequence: TGTGCCACCAGTGATGCGTCCTGGGGCTACACCTTC. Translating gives CATSDASWGYTF.

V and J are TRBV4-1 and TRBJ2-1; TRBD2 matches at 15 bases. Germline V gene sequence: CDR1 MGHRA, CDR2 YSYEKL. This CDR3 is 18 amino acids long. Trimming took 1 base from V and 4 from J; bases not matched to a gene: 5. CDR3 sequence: CASSQGTSGRASYNEQFF. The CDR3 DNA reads TGCGCCAGCAGCCAAGGGACTAGCGGGAGGGCTTCTTACAATGAGCAGTTCTTC.

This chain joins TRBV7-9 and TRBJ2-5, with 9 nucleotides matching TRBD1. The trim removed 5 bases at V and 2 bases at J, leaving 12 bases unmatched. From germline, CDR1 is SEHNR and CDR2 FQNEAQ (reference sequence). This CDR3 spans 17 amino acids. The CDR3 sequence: CASSKLPGQGLQETQYF. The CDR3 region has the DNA TGTGCCAGCAGCAAGTTACCCGGACAGGGGTTACAAGAGACCCAGTACTTC.

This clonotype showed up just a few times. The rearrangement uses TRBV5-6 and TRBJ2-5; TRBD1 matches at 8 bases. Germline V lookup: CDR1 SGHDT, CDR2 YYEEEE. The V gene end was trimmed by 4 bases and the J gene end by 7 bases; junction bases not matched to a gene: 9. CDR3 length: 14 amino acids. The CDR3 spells CASSPTGDWGTQYF. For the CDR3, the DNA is TGTGCCAGCAGCCCGACAGGGGACTGGGGGACCCAGTACTTC. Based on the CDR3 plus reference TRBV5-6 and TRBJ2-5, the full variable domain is DAGVTQSPTHLIKTRGQQVTLRCSPKSGHDTVSWYQQALGQGPQFIFQYYEEEERQRGNFPDRFSGHQFPNYSSELNVNALLLGDSALYLCASSPTGDWGTQYFGPGTRLLVL.

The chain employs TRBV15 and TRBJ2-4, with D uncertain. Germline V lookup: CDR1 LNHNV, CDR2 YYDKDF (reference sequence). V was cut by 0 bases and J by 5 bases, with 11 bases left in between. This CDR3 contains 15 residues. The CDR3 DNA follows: TGTGCCACCAGCAGAGATCCGAGGTTCGAAAACATTCAGTACTTC. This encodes CATSRDPRFENIQYF.

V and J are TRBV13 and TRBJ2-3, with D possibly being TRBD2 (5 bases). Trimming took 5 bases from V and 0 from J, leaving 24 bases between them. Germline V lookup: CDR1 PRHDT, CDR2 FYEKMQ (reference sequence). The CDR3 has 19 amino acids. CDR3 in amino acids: CASSLSAVGVLRSTDTQYF. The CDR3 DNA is TGTGCCAGCAGCCTCTCTGCAGTGGGAGTTCTCCGTAGCACAGATACGCAGTATTTT.

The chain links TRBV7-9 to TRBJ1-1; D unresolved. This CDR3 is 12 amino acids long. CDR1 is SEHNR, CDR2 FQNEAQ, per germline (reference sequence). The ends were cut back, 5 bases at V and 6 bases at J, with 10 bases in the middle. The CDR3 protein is CASSPMAPEAFF. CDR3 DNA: TGTGCCAGCAGCCCGATGGCCCCTGAAGCTTTCTTT.

The CDR3 is CSASRTGAVNQPQHF. The CDR3 coding sequence is TGCAGTGCCAGTAGGACAGGGGCGGTTAATCAGCCCCAGCATTTT. The chain has TRBV20-1 and TRBJ1-5, with 9 positions matching TRBD1. CDR3 length equals 15 residues. From germline, CDR1 is DFQATT and CDR2 SNEGSKA (reference sequence). The V segment lost 6 bases and the J segment 4 bases; nucleotides outside the gene matches: 10.

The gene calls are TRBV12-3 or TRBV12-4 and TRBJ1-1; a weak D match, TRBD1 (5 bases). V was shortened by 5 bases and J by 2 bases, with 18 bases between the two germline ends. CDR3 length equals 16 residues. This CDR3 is CASSPSPAGINTEAFF. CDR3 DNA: TGTGCCAGCAGTCCCTCCCCGGCAGGGATTAACACTGAAGCTTTCTTT.

The CDR3 loop is CASSQRATGMYNEQFF. Here the CDR3 DNA reads TGCGCCAGCAGCCAAAGGGCTACAGGGATGTACAATGAGCAGTTCTTC. The chain combines TRBV4-1 with TRBJ2-1, with a tentative D call TRBD1 (6 bases). The CDR3 length is 16 residues. From germline, CDR1 is MGHRA and CDR2 YSYEKL. V was pared by 2 bases and J by 4 bases, with 15 bases between.

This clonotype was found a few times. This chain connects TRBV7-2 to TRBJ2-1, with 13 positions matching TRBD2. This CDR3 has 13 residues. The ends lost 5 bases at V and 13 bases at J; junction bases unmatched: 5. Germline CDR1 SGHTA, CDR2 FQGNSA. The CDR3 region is CASSLRTSGGQFF. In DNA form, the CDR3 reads TGTGCCAGCAGCCTACGGACTAGCGGGGGCCAGTTCTTC.

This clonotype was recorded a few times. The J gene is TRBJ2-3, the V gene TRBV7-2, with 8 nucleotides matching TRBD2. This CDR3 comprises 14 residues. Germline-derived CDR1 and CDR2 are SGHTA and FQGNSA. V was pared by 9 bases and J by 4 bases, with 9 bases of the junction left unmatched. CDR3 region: CASKSTGGPDTQYF. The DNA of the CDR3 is TGTGCCAGTAAGTCGACGGGAGGGCCAGATACGCAGTATTTT.

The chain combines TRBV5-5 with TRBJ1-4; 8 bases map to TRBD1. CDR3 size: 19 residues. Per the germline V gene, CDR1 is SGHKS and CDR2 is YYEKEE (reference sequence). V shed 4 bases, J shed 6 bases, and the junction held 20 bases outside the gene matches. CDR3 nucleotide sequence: TGTGCCAGCAGCAAAGAGGGCAGGGGGCTTATGTTATCGGATGAAAAACTGTTTTTT. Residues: CASSKEGRGLMLSDEKLFF.

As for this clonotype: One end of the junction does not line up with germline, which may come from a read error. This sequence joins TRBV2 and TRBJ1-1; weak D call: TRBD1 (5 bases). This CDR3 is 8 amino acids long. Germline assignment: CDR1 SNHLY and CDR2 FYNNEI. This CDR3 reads CASSGTQF. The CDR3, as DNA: TGTGCCAGCAGCGGGACCCAATTT.

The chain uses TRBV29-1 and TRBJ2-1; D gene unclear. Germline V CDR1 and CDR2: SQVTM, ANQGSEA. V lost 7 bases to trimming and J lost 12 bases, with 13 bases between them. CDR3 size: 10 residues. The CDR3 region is CSALEFGQFF. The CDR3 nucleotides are TGCAGCGCCCTAGAGTTTGGGCAGTTCTTC.

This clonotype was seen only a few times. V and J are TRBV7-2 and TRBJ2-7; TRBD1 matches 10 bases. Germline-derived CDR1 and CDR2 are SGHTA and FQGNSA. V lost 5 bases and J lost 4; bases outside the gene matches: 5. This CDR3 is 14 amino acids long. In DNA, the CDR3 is TGTGCCAGCAGCCGAGACAGGGGGCGGTACGAGCAGTACTTC. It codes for CASSRDRGRYEQYF.

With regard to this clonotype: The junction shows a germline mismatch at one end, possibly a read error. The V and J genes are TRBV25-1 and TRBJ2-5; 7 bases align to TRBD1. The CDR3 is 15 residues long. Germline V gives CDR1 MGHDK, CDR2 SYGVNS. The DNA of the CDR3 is TGTGCCAGCGGTGAGGGGGCGATGGGGGAAGAGACCCAGTACTTC. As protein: CASGEGAMGEETQYF.